This T cell receptor (beta chain) is from a study of technical replicates of blood from a handful of donors. TCRdb keeps only in-frame clones here, not all; method: immunoSEQ multiplex PCR. The data show approximately 76,000 clones, about 97% seen once. V shed 5 bases and J 11 bases; nucleotides not matched to a gene: 9. The CDR3 contains 14 residues. The V gene's germline CDR1 is SGHTA and CDR2 FQGTGA. The chain has TRBV7-3 and TRBJ1-2; 12 nucleotides line up with TRBD1. The receptor's source is a human donor in good health. The sample taken for sequencing was T cells isolated from PBMCs. The CDR3 region has the DNA TGTGCCAGCAGCCCCACCGGGACAGGGGGCCTATACACCTTC. This translates into CASSPTGTGGLYTF.